This TCR beta chain was captured in a study of T cell responses to AZD1222 COVID-19 vaccine. Study results and limitations: Samples come after the peak T cell response, not at day 14. Clonal diversity may have been underestimated in mostly white British donors. Baseline testing showed seropositivity in only six or seven AZD1222 recipients. Two AZD1222 administrations were followed by greater Spike-specific TCR breadth and depth.

Per germline, CDR1 SGDLS and CDR2 YYNGEE. V dropped 1 base and J dropped 5 bases, with 21 bases sitting between them. This CDR3 has 18 amino acids. Clones were sequenced by immunoSEQ multiplex PCR, and TCRdb holds only the in-frame ones, with some missing. The table records 110,000 to 150,000 clones, about 92% of them present only once. This clone was detected only a few times. Its antigen is still unknown. This receptor was obtained from an adult in good health. The sample here was peripheral blood, taken on day 0 of AZD1222 vaccination. This chain links TRBV9 with TRBJ1-4; D remains ambiguous. The CDR3 region has the DNA TGTGCCAGCAGCGTATCAACCTCCGGTAACAGACGCAATGAAAAACTGTTTTTT. Encoded protein: CASSVSTSGNRRNEKLFF.